This record concerns one TCR beta chain sequence. These data belong to a study of blood T cell repertoires in COVID-19. Study as a whole: COVID-19 samples from acute and convalescent phases originated in the United States, Italy and Spain.

This CDR3 has 15 residues. Germline-derived CDR1 and CDR2 are SEHNR and FQNEAQ (reference sequence). V lost 0 bases, J lost 4 bases, and 12 bases lay in between. Per the original data handling: From reference gene primer amplification, estimates of nucleated cell counts were derived. Sequenced by immunoSEQ multiplex PCR; TCRdb stores in-frame clones only, minus some. V and J calls and clone size follow that table, whereas D and trimming were derived from the DNA. The table shows 60,000 to 75,000 clones, with roughly 85% occurring only once. The V call is TRBV7-9, the J call TRBJ1-2; D is unclear. The specimen was peripheral blood. This receptor was obtained from a human donor in a cohort sampled during active COVID-19. CDR3 in amino acids: CASSLAATPAYGYTF. DNA of the CDR3: TGTGCCAGCAGCTTAGCTGCGACTCCTGCCTATGGCTACACCTTC.